A single sample gave rise to the 5 T cell receptor beta chains below, sequenced in a study of T cells after yellow fever vaccination. MiXCR, run by TCRdb on the 5' RACE reads, gives a single entry per CDR3 protein. The sample has approximately 550,000 distinct CDR3 sequences; about a fifth are singletons. This material consisted of PBMCs, taken 15 days after the yellow fever booster vaccination. All receptors come from a man aged 30-40 years who received the YFV17D yellow fever vaccine.

This chain uses TRBV12-3 or TRBV12-4 with TRBJ2-5; D unresolved. Trimming removed 6 bases at V and 4 bases at J, with 18 bases between. The CDR3 sequence is 15 residues long. In nucleotides, the CDR3 is TGTGCCAGCAGCTCCGGTCTTCTCTTTTTAGAGACCCAGTACTTC. This codes for CASSSGLLFLETQYF.

This clonotype was recorded a few times. The chain carries TRBV24-1 and TRBJ2-5; tentatively, D is TRBD1 or TRBD2 (5 bases each). V gave up 2 bases and J gave up 0 bases, with 12 bases separating them. This CDR3 is 16 amino acids long. Germline-derived CDR1 and CDR2 are KGHDR and SFDVKD. The CDR3 loop reads CATSDSFVGDQETQYF. CDR3 nucleotide sequence: TGTGCCACCAGTGATTCTTTTGTGGGGGACCAAGAGACCCAGTACTTC.

The V call is TRBV11-2, the J call TRBJ1-5; 12 nucleotides agree with TRBD1. The V and J ends lost 2 bases and 1 base, in that order; junction bases with no gene match: 6. Germline V gene lookup returns CDR1 SGHAT and CDR2 FQNNGV. This CDR3 has 18 amino acids. In nucleotides, the CDR3 is TGTGCCAGCAGCTTAAGGCCGGGACAGGGGGCGAGCAATCAGCCCCAGCATTTT. Encoded protein: CASSLRPGQGASNQPQHF.

This clonotype was detected a few times. The rearrangement joins TRBV5-1 to TRBJ2-7; D gene uncertain. V lost 2 bases to trimming and J lost 2 bases, with 8 bases between them. The CDR3 length is 13 residues. The germline V gene has CDR1 SGHRS and CDR2 YFSETQ. This CDR3 is CASSFTDTYEQYF. The CDR3 region has the DNA TGCGCCAGCAGCTTTACGGATACCTACGAGCAGTACTTC.

This clonotype was found a few times. J is TRBJ2-1 and V is TRBV20-1; 16 bases match TRBD2. This CDR3 is 14 amino acids long. Trimming at V came to 6 bases and at J to 10 bases, leaving 6 bases not matched to a gene. Germline loops: CDR1 DFQATT, CDR2 SNEGSKA (reference sequence). CDR3 sequence (DNA): TGCAGTGCAGGGACTAGCGGGAGGGCTAAGGAGCAGTTCTTC. It is translated as CSAGTSGRAKEQFF.